The rows below give T cell receptor beta chains drawn from one sample of a study of blood T cell repertoires in COVID-19. This table comes from immunoSEQ multiplex PCR, and its TCRdb copy is limited to in-frame clones, with some not included. This table has approximately 290,000 clones, approximately 83% appearing once. Sequencing was carried out using PBMCs or T cells enriched from blood (not recorded which). These receptors were taken from a woman between 25 and 40 years old who had recovered from COVID-19. Each CDR3 is given with its conserved first and last residue. Each record gives: CDR3 protein, CDR3 length, V gene, J gene.

CDR3: CASSPGLTYEQYF
length: 13
V: TRBV9
J: TRBJ2-7

CDR3: CASSLSGRDTQYF
length: 13
V: TRBV5-1
J: TRBJ2-3

CDR3: CASSPNRGRTDTQYF
length: 15
V: TRBV18
J: TRBJ2-3

CDR3: CSASRGGYTDTQYF
length: 14
V: TRBV20-1
J: TRBJ2-3

CDR3: CATSGLRGDRASSGANVLTF
length: 20
V: TRBV24-1
J: TRBJ2-6

CDR3: CATSRDFLSPLHF
length: 13
V: TRBV15
J: TRBJ1-6

CDR3: CASSPPSAQETQYF
length: 14
V: TRBV18
J: TRBJ2-5

CDR3: CASSQDWGRGNQPQHF
length: 16
V: TRBV14
J: TRBJ1-5

CDR3: CASSPGPGTGVETQYF
length: 16
V: TRBV5-8
J: TRBJ2-5

CDR3: CASSQVATGWSSYNSPLHF
length: 19
V: TRBV3-1/TRBV3-2
J: TRBJ1-6

CDR3: CASSEAPGTGDGYTF
length: 15
V: TRBV2
J: TRBJ1-2

CDR3: CSASTGGVSPLHF
length: 13
V: TRBV20-1
J: TRBJ1-6

CDR3: CASSYGRKGGYEQYF
length: 15
V: TRBV6-5
J: TRBJ2-7

CDR3: CASSRGAGSLNNEQFF
length: 16
V: TRBV7-3
J: TRBJ2-1

CDR3: CASSGRGQSPYEQCF
length: 15
V: TRBV2
J: TRBJ2-7

CDR3: CAWSGDRNEKLFF
length: 13
V: TRBV30
J: TRBJ1-4

CDR3: CASSVGLMAGELFF
length: 14
V: TRBV9
J: TRBJ2-2

CDR3: CATGWTGTARYEQYF
length: 15
V: TRBV19
J: TRBJ2-7

CDR3: CASSLGRGQGSNQPQHF
length: 17
V: TRBV7-6
J: TRBJ1-5

CDR3: CASIMGPRQGQNEQYF
length: 16
V: TRBV19
J: TRBJ2-7

CDR3: CASGTGPEQYF
length: 11
V: TRBV11-2
J: TRBJ2-7

CDR3: CASREPGLHNEQFF
length: 14
V: TRBV9
J: TRBJ2-1